This TCR beta chain derives from a study of T cells after yellow fever vaccination. This clonotype was recorded at least ten times. Its antigen is not identified. TCRdb reprocessed the 5' RACE reads via MiXCR and lists one record per CDR3 protein. The sample records about 400,000 distinct CDR3 sequences, roughly 10% being singletons. Germline V lookup: CDR1 SGHDN, CDR2 FVKESK. J was trimmed by 2 bases and V by 4 bases; bases with no gene match: 16. This CDR3 is 18 amino acids long. General study findings and limits: Faster peaking, at day 5 versus 15, marked a secondary response that was weaker. Although most clonotypes did not, a small share appeared in both CD4 and CD8 compartments.

The source material was PBMCs, sampled on the day of the first yellow fever vaccination. The chain links TRBV14 to TRBJ1-2, with 7 bases identical to TRBD1. This TCR was sampled from a man aged 18 to 29 who received the YFV17D yellow fever vaccine. The CDR3 region has the DNA TGTGCCAGCAGCCCGATAAAGGCAGGGGGACGCCTAAACTATGGCTACACCTTC. This gives the protein CASSPIKAGGRLNYGYTF.